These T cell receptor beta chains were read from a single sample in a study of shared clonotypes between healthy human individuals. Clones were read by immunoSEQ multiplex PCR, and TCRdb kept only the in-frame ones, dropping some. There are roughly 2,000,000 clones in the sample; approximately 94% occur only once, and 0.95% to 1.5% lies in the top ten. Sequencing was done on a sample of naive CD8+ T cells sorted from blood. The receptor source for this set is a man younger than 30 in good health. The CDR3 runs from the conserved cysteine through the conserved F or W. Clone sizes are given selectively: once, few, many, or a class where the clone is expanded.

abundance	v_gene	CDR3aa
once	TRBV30	CAWSALAGTGNYGYTF
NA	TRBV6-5	CASSYSGGRETQYF
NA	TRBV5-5	CASSFPQSSYEQYF
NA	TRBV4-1	CASSSITGYGYTF
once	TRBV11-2	CASSLAGTSTYNEQFF
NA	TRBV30	CAWKTETQYF
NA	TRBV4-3	CASSQGSGILSPLHF
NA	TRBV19	CASSPWDQLGEKLFF
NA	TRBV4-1	CASSQETSGGLFIGQFF
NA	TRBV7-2	CASSTTGGLTDTQYF
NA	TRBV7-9	CASSFSETDTQYF
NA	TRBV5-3	CARSSAKETQYF
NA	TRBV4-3	CASSRGQGGNSPLHF
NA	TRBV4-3	CASSQWGAGVEAFF
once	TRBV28	CASSRTSGGNNEQFF
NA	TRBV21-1	CASSKGARGGTLLNSPLHF
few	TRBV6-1	CASSELYEQYF
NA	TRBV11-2	CASSYEGRVVYEQYF